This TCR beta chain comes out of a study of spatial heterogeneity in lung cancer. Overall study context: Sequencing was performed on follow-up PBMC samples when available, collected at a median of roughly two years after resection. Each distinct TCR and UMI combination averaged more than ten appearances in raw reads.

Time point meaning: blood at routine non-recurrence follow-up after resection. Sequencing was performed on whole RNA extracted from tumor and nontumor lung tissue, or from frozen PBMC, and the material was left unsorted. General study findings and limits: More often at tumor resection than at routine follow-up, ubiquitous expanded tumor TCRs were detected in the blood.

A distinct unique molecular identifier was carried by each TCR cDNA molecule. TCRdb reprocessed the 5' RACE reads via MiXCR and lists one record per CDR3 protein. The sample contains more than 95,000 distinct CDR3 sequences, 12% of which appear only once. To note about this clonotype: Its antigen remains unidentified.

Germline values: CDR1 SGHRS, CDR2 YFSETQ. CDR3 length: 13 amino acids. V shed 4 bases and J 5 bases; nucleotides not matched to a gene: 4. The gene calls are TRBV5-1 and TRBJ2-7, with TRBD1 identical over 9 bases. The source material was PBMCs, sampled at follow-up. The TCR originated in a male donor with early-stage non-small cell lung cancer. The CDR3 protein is CASSPGQGHEQYF. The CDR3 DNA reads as TGCGCCAGCAGCCCGGGACAGGGTCACGAGCAGTACTTC.